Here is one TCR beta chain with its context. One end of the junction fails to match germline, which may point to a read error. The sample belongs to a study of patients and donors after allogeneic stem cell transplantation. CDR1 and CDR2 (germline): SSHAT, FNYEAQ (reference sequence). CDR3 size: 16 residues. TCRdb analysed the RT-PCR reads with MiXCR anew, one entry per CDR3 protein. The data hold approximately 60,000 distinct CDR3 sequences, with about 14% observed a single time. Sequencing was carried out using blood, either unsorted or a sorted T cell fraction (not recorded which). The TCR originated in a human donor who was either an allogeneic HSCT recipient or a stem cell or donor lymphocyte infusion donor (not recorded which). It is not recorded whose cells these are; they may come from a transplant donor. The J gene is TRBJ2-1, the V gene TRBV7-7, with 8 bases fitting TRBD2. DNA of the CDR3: TGTGCTAGCAGCTTAAGGATTAGCGGGATTGGCAATGAGCAGTTCTTC. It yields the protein CASSLRISGIGNEQFF.